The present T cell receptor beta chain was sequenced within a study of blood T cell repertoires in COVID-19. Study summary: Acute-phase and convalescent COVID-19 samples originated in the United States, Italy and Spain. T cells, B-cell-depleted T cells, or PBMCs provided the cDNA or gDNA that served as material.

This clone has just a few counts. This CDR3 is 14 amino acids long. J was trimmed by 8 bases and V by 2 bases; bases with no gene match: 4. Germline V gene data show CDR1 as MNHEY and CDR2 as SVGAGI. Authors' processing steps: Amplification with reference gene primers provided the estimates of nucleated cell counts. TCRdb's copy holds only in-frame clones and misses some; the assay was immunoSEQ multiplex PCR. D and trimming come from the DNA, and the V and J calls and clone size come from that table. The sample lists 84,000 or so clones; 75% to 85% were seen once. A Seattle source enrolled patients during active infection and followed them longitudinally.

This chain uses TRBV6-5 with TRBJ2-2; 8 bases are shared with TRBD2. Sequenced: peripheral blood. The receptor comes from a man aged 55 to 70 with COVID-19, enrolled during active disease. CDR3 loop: CASSYQREKGELFF. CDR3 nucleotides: TGTGCCAGCAGTTACCAGCGGGAGAAGGGGGAGCTGTTTTTT.